Listed below are T cell receptor beta chains from one sample, sequenced in a study of blood T cell repertoires in COVID-19. Libraries were prepared by immunoSEQ multiplex PCR; TCRdb keeps only in-frame clonotypes and omits some of them. This repertoire shows about 170,000 clones, 65% to 85% found once; its top ten account for under 3%. The material sequenced was peripheral blood. The source is a human donor with acute or convalescent COVID-19. The donor label of this sample is uncertain. Each CDR3 is given with its conserved first and last residue. Each record gives: clone size, J gene, V gene, D gene, CDR3 protein, CDR3 DNA. The D gene is left open where the match is weak. Clone size is not always given. Where it is, it says once, few, many or a class for expanded clones.

clone_size: NA; j_call: TRBJ2-1; v_call: TRBV11-3; d_call: NA; cdr3_aa: CASSLSGSGGAHEQFF; cdr3_nt: TGTGCCAGCAGCCTGAGCGGCAGCGGAGGGGCCCATGAGCAGTTCTTC
clone_size: NA; j_call: TRBJ2-7; v_call: TRBV5-1; d_call: NA; cdr3_aa: CASSLVGSAEQYF; cdr3_nt: TGCGCCAGCAGCTTGGTCGGGAGCGCCGAGCAGTACTTC
clone_size: NA; j_call: TRBJ1-1; v_call: TRBV6-5; d_call: NA; cdr3_aa: CASITPGSNTEAFF; cdr3_nt: TGTGCCAGCATAACACCGGGGTCGAACACTGAAGCTTTCTTT
clone_size: NA; j_call: TRBJ2-2; v_call: TRBV12-3/TRBV12-4; d_call: NA; cdr3_aa: CASSLGPGALFF; cdr3_nt: TGTGCCAGCAGTTTAGGCCCAGGGGCGCTGTTTTTT
clone_size: few; j_call: TRBJ2-3; v_call: TRBV3-1/TRBV3-2; d_call: NA; cdr3_aa: CASSPQRQGTADTQYF; cdr3_nt: TGTGCCAGCAGCCCTCAACGGCAGGGGACGGCAGATACGCAGTATTTT
clone_size: NA; j_call: TRBJ2-7; v_call: TRBV19; d_call: NA; cdr3_aa: CASSIGSEQYF; cdr3_nt: TGTGCCAGTAGTATAGGGAGCGAGCAGTACTTC
clone_size: NA; j_call: TRBJ1-5; v_call: TRBV3-1/TRBV3-2; d_call: NA; cdr3_aa: CASSHGGSPQPQHF; cdr3_nt: TGTGCCAGCAGCCACGGGGGAAGTCCTCAGCCCCAGCATTTT
clone_size: once; j_call: TRBJ2-5; v_call: TRBV2; d_call: TRBD2; cdr3_aa: CASRQSTSGATQETQYF; cdr3_nt: TGTGCCAGCAGACAATCGACTAGCGGGGCGACACAAGAGACCCAGTACTTC
clone_size: NA; j_call: TRBJ2-1; v_call: TRBV13; d_call: TRBD2; cdr3_aa: CASSPSGSGRMNEQFF; cdr3_nt: TGTGCCAGCAGCCCGTCCGGGAGCGGGAGAATGAATGAGCAGTTCTTC
clone_size: NA; j_call: TRBJ2-1; v_call: TRBV20-1; d_call: NA; cdr3_aa: CSASSMEFGGSNNEQFF; cdr3_nt: TGCAGTGCTAGTTCAATGGAGTTCGGCGGCAGCAACAATGAGCAGTTCTTC
clone_size: few; j_call: TRBJ2-1; v_call: TRBV7-2; d_call: TRBD2; cdr3_aa: CASSSGLAGANEQFF; cdr3_nt: TGTGCCAGCAGCTCGGGACTAGCGGGGGCCAATGAGCAGTTCTTC
clone_size: NA; j_call: TRBJ1-3; v_call: TRBV7-9; d_call: NA; cdr3_aa: CASSSRRSGSTIYF; cdr3_nt: TGTGCCAGCAGCTCACGGCGGTCTGGAAGCACCATATATTTT
clone_size: NA; j_call: TRBJ2-5; v_call: TRBV3-1/TRBV3-2; d_call: NA; cdr3_aa: CASSQESGAKETQYF; cdr3_nt: TGTGCCAGCAGCCAAGAATCTGGGGCCAAAGAGACCCAGTACTTC
clone_size: once; j_call: TRBJ1-2; v_call: TRBV20-1; d_call: NA; cdr3_aa: CSGLRGGGYTF; cdr3_nt: TGCAGTGGGTTGAGGGGAGGCGGCTACACCTTC
clone_size: NA; j_call: TRBJ1-1; v_call: TRBV5-1; d_call: TRBD1; cdr3_aa: CASSLGGTALLNTEAFF; cdr3_nt: TGCGCCAGCAGCTTGGGAGGGACAGCCCTTTTGAACACTGAAGCTTTCTTT
clone_size: NA; j_call: TRBJ1-1; v_call: TRBV27; d_call: NA; cdr3_aa: CASRSRSTTAADTEAFF; cdr3_nt: TGTGCCAGCAGATCACGCTCGACTACCGCCGCTGACACTGAAGCTTTCTTT
clone_size: NA; j_call: TRBJ2-2; v_call: TRBV7-2; d_call: NA; cdr3_aa: CASSSRRGEELFF; cdr3_nt: TGTGCCAGCAGCTCTAGAAGGGGCGAGGAGCTGTTTTTT
clone_size: few; j_call: TRBJ1-1; v_call: TRBV19; d_call: TRBD1; cdr3_aa: CASSIGTGRPEAFF; cdr3_nt: TGTGCCAGTAGTATAGGGACAGGGAGGCCTGAAGCTTTCTTT
clone_size: once; j_call: TRBJ1-4; v_call: TRBV6-4; d_call: NA; cdr3_aa: CASSERLIEEKLFF; cdr3_nt: TGTGCCAGCAGTGAACGTCTAATCGAAGAAAAACTGTTTTTT
clone_size: few; j_call: TRBJ2-2; v_call: TRBV9; d_call: TRBD2; cdr3_aa: CASSSKGLAETGELFF; cdr3_nt: TGTGCCAGCAGCTCGAAAGGACTAGCGGAAACCGGGGAGCTGTTTTTT
clone_size: few; j_call: TRBJ2-1; v_call: TRBV28; d_call: TRBD2; cdr3_aa: CATGLADYNEQFF; cdr3_nt: TGTGCAACGGGACTAGCGGACTACAATGAGCAGTTCTTC
clone_size: NA; j_call: TRBJ2-3; v_call: TRBV7-9; d_call: TRBD1; cdr3_aa: CASSLGTGSSDTQYF; cdr3_nt: TGTGCCAGCAGCTTAGGGACAGGGTCATCAGATACGCAGTATTTT
clone_size: NA; j_call: TRBJ2-7; v_call: TRBV25-1; d_call: TRBD1; cdr3_aa: CASREGDRVGYEQYF; cdr3_nt: TGTGCCAGCAGGGAAGGCGACAGGGTAGGCTACGAGCAGTACTTC
clone_size: NA; j_call: TRBJ2-1; v_call: TRBV19; d_call: TRBD1; cdr3_aa: CASSIWDSPNEQFF; cdr3_nt: TGTGCCAGTAGTATTTGGGACAGTCCCAATGAGCAGTTCTTC
clone_size: few; j_call: TRBJ1-3; v_call: TRBV25-1; d_call: TRBD1; cdr3_aa: CASSEFPGQLGNTIYF; cdr3_nt: TGTGCCAGCAGTGAATTCCCGGGACAGTTAGGAAACACCATATATTTT
clone_size: NA; j_call: TRBJ1-1; v_call: TRBV19; d_call: NA; cdr3_aa: CASSTRQPGVLVAFF; cdr3_nt: TGTGCCAGTAGTACGCGACAGCCCGGTGTGTTGGTGGCTTTCTTT
clone_size: NA; j_call: TRBJ2-2; v_call: TRBV3-1/TRBV3-2; d_call: TRBD1; cdr3_aa: CASSTGTGLRSGELFF; cdr3_nt: TGTGCCAGCTCGACAGGGACAGGTTTAAGATCCGGGGAGCTGTTTTTT
clone_size: NA; j_call: TRBJ2-7; v_call: TRBV7-9; d_call: NA; cdr3_aa: CASSVGPTGTYEQYF; cdr3_nt: TGTGCCAGCAGCGTCGGACCCACGGGAACTTACGAGCAGTACTTC
clone_size: once; j_call: TRBJ2-7; v_call: TRBV18; d_call: NA; cdr3_aa: CASSPPPGGAYEQYF; cdr3_nt: TGTGCCAGCTCACCACCGCCGGGGGGCGCCTACGAGCAGTACTTC
clone_size: once; j_call: TRBJ2-3; v_call: TRBV19; d_call: NA; cdr3_aa: CASSKQGLSTDTQYF; cdr3_nt: TGTGCCAGTAGTAAGCAGGGCCTCAGCACAGATACGCAGTATTTT
clone_size: NA; j_call: TRBJ1-5; v_call: TRBV4-1; d_call: NA; cdr3_aa: CASSQDQGQRQHF; cdr3_nt: TGCGCCAGCAGCCAAGATCAAGGACAGAGGCAGCATTTT
clone_size: once; j_call: TRBJ2-2; v_call: TRBV7-2; d_call: NA; cdr3_aa: CASSLGLSSGELFF; cdr3_nt: TGTGCCAGCAGCTTAGGACTTAGCAGCGGGGAGCTGTTTTTT
clone_size: NA; j_call: TRBJ1-2; v_call: TRBV5-1; d_call: NA; cdr3_aa: CASSLERGSGYTF; cdr3_nt: TGCGCCAGCAGCTTGGAGCGGGGTAGTGGCTACACCTTC
clone_size: NA; j_call: TRBJ2-2; v_call: TRBV19; d_call: TRBD2; cdr3_aa: CASSMVGLAGGSGSGELFF; cdr3_nt: TGTGCCAGTAGTATGGTTGGACTAGCGGGAGGGTCTGGGTCCGGGGAGCTGTTTTTT
clone_size: NA; j_call: TRBJ1-1; v_call: TRBV6-6; d_call: TRBD1; cdr3_aa: CASSYRGTGDTEAFF; cdr3_nt: TGTGCCAGCAGTTACCGGGGGACAGGGGACACTGAAGCTTTCTTT
clone_size: NA; j_call: TRBJ2-1; v_call: TRBV5-1; d_call: NA; cdr3_aa: CASSLAGIAYNEQFF; cdr3_nt: TGCGCCAGCAGCTTAGCAGGTATCGCCTACAATGAGCAGTTCTTC
clone_size: NA; j_call: TRBJ2-1; v_call: TRBV19; d_call: NA; cdr3_aa: CASSIWSSEQFF; cdr3_nt: TGTGCCAGTAGTATATGGAGTAGCGAGCAGTTCTTC
clone_size: NA; j_call: TRBJ2-3; v_call: TRBV2; d_call: TRBD1; cdr3_aa: CASSVGQGAGDTQYF; cdr3_nt: TGTGCCAGCAGCGTGGGACAGGGGGCTGGAGATACGCAGTATTTT
clone_size: NA; j_call: TRBJ2-1; v_call: TRBV3-1/TRBV3-2; d_call: NA; cdr3_aa: CASPGSGSSYNEQFF; cdr3_nt: TGTGCCAGCCCGGGGTCGGGGAGCTCCTACAATGAGCAGTTCTTC
clone_size: NA; j_call: TRBJ2-2; v_call: TRBV11-3; d_call: TRBD2; cdr3_aa: CASSRTSGRSGTGELFF; cdr3_nt: TGTGCCAGCAGCCGGACTAGCGGGAGGTCCGGTACCGGGGAGCTGTTTTTT
clone_size: NA; j_call: TRBJ2-7; v_call: TRBV19; d_call: NA; cdr3_aa: CASSIRVSYEQYF; cdr3_nt: TGTGCCAGTAGTATCAGGGTATCCTACGAGCAGTACTTC